The 13 T cell receptor beta chains in this list originate from one sample, sequenced in a study of PD-1 blockade in classical Hodgkin lymphoma. Profiling relied on immunoSEQ multiplex PCR, and the TCRdb table lists in-frame clones only, not all of them. The sample gives under 20,000 clones, 70% to 75% of which show up once; 2.5% is in the top ten. Sample time point: cycle 4 day 1 (C4D1), after about 6 weeks of nivolumab. Every patient had relapsed following autologous stem cell transplantation, and cohorts differed in brentuximab vedotin exposure. Isolation of CD4+ T cells from thawed PBMCs was performed by magnetic negative selection. The starting material was CD4+ T cells from blood, obtained before the fourth cycle of nivolumab. The source is a human donor with classical Hodgkin lymphoma.

This chain joins TRBV7-2 and TRBJ2-1, with TRBD2 as a possible D gene (6 bases). The CDR3 runs 15 residues. Germline CDR1 SGHTA, CDR2 FQGNSA. V was shortened by 2 bases and J by 1 base, with 9 bases between the two germline ends. CDR3 loop: CASSLFRESYNEQFF. DNA of the CDR3: TGTGCCAGCAGCTTATTTCGGGAGTCCTACAATGAGCAGTTCTTC.

This chain connects TRBV19 to TRBJ2-1; D might be TRBD1 or TRBD2, each matching 5 bases. The CDR3 is made up of 14 amino acids. V shed 3 bases and J shed 7 bases, with 13 bases lying between them. Germline V gene sequence: CDR1 LNHDA, CDR2 SQIVND (reference sequence). The DNA of the CDR3 is TGTGCCAGTAGTATTATGCCGGGGCGGAATGAGCAGTTCTTC. It specifies CASSIMPGRNEQFF.

The CDR3 DNA reads as TGTGCCAGCAGCTTGCAAGGCTACGAGCAGTACTTC. It encodes CASSLQGYEQYF. The genes are TRBV7-9 and TRBJ2-7; D not certain. Germline V gene sequence: CDR1 SEHNR, CDR2 FQNEAQ (reference sequence). V lost 3 bases to trimming and J lost 3 bases, with 6 bases between them. There are 12 residues in the CDR3.

The chain links TRBV4-2 to TRBJ2-7; perhaps TRBD1 as D (5 bases). V dropped 5 bases and J dropped 0 bases, with 14 bases sitting between them. From germline, CDR1 is LGHNA and CDR2 YNFKEQ. The CDR3 has 15 amino acids. CDR3 in amino acids: CASSYLTVSSYEQYF. CDR3 sequence (DNA): TGTGCCAGCAGCTACCTGACAGTGAGCTCCTACGAGCAGTACTTC.

The V and J genes are TRBV27 and TRBJ2-7; a possible D gene is TRBD1 (6 bases). V lost 3 bases and J lost 3, with 18 bases in between. This CDR3 contains 16 residues. Germline V CDR1 and CDR2: MNHEY, SMNVEV (reference sequence). CDR3 in amino acids: CASSLRWSGTNYEQYF. CDR3 nucleotides: TGTGCCAGCAGTTTGCGGTGGTCCGGGACAAACTACGAGCAGTACTTC.

This clone was seen a single time. The chain employs TRBV5-1 and TRBJ2-7, with TRBD2 matching 9 bases. The V gene end was trimmed by 0 bases and the J gene end by 3 bases; junction bases not matched to a gene: 4. Germline V gives CDR1 SGHRS, CDR2 YFSETQ. The CDR3 spans 15 residues. The CDR3 bases are TGCGCCAGCAGCTTGGGCCTAGCGGGAAACTACGAGCAGTACTTC. It is translated as CASSLGLAGNYEQYF.

This rearrangement joins TRBV7-2 to TRBJ2-1, with 9 bases matching TRBD2. Germline V gene lookup returns CDR1 SGHTA and CDR2 FQGNSA. This CDR3 spans 15 amino acids. V gave up 3 bases and J gave up 4 bases; unmatched junction bases: 4. CDR3 amino acids: CASSLGLASYNEQFF. The CDR3 region has the DNA TGTGCCAGCAGCTTGGGACTAGCTTCATACAATGAGCAGTTCTTC.

Only a few counts were recorded for this clone. This rearrangement joins TRBV2 to TRBJ2-5; 9 bases line up with TRBD1. This CDR3 spans 14 amino acids. V lost 5 bases to trimming and J lost 5 bases; unmatched junction nucleotides: 6. Germline V lookup: CDR1 SNHLY, CDR2 FYNNEI. The CDR3 nucleotides are TGTGCCAGCAGTTCACAGGGGGCGCAGGAGACCCAGTACTTC. Amino acids: CASSSQGAQETQYF.

In this sample, this clone turned up a few times. The chain uses TRBV2 and TRBJ2-7, with D possibly being TRBD2 (5 bases). Trimming stripped 6 bases from V and 6 bases from J, with 9 bases between. The CDR3 runs 11 residues. Germline assignment: CDR1 SNHLY and CDR2 FYNNEI. DNA for the CDR3: TGTGCCAGCAGGGGGAGTTCCGAGCAGTACTTC. It codes for CASRGSSEQYF.

There are a few counts of this clone. This rearrangement joins TRBV6-5 to TRBJ1-2; possible D gene TRBD1, 5 bases. Germline-derived CDR1 and CDR2 are MNHEY and SVGAGI. CDR3 length: 14 residues. The ends were cut back, 2 bases at V and 7 bases at J, with 14 bases in the middle. Here the CDR3 DNA reads TGTGCCAGCAGTTACGGCGGCAGGGAAGGTGGCTACACCTTC. Its protein is CASSYGGREGGYTF.

This chain joins TRBV27 and TRBJ1-2; TRBD1 might be the D (6 bases). Germline CDR1 is MNHEY and CDR2 is SMNVEV (reference sequence). V was clipped by 3 bases and J by 4 bases, with 9 bases between them. CDR3 size: 13 residues. The CDR3: CASSFGGGYGYTF. CDR3 coding DNA: TGTGCCAGCAGTTTCGGAGGGGGCTATGGCTACACCTTC.

In this sample, this clone turned up a few times. This rearrangement joins TRBV5-1 to TRBJ1-3; D gene ambiguous. The CDR3 totals 14 residues. Trimming removed 1 base from V and 0 bases from J, with 5 bases in between. Per germline, CDR1 SGHRS and CDR2 YFSETQ. The CDR3 DNA is TGCGCCAGCAGCTTGACCTTCTCTGGAAACACCATATATTTT. Protein: CASSLTFSGNTIYF.

The J gene is TRBJ1-6, the V gene TRBV7-9; 7 positions match TRBD1. V lost 5 bases to trimming and J lost 4 bases; unmatched junction nucleotides: 2. CDR3 length: 14 amino acids. Germline V gene sequence: CDR1 SEHNR, CDR2 FQNEAQ (reference sequence). Here the CDR3 reads CASSPGQYNSPLHF. In DNA, the CDR3 is TGTGCCAGCAGCCCGGGACAGTATAATTCACCCCTCCACTTT. The full variable domain, in which reference TRBV7-9 and TRBJ1-6 provide the parts outside the CDR3, is DTGVSQNPRHKITKRGQNVTFRCDPISEHNRLYWYRQTLGQGPEFLTYFQNEAQLEKSRLLSDRFSAERPKGSFSTLEIQRTEQGDSAMYLCASSPGQYNSPLHFGNGTRLTVT.